Listed here are 19 T cell receptor beta chains from one sample, sequenced in a study of neurological immune-mediated disorders. MiXCR, applied by TCRdb to the 5' RACE reads, yields one record per CDR3 protein. The data contain 90,000 to 150,000 distinct CDR3 sequences, about 3.4% of them singletons. The sample was PBMCs. These receptors were collected from a woman in her 30s with multiple sclerosis.

In its sample, this clonotype was seen many times. This sequence joins TRBV5-1 and TRBJ2-1, with TRBD2 matching over 9 bases. Germline values: CDR1 SGHRS, CDR2 YFSETQ. V lost 9 bases, J lost 14 bases, and 15 bases stayed unmatched. CDR3 length: 13 residues. The CDR3 protein is CATSPESGRMKFF. The CDR3 DNA reads TGCGCCACCTCCCCTGAAAGCGGGAGGATGAAGTTCTTC.

The rearrangement links TRBV5-6 to TRBJ2-6; TRBD1 matches 8 bases. With 0 bases clipped from V and 1 base from J, the junction kept 0 bases outside the gene matches. Germline-derived CDR1 and CDR2 are SGHDT and YYEEEE. CDR3 length equals 16 residues. The CDR3 sequence is CASSLGQGSGANVLTF. The CDR3 region has the DNA TGTGCCAGCAGCTTGGGACAGGGGTCTGGGGCCAACGTCCTGACTTTC. The whole variable domain, filled in from reference TRBV5-6 and TRBJ2-6, reads DAGVTQSPTHLIKTRGQQVTLRCSPKSGHDTVSWYQQALGQGPQFIFQYYEEEERQRGNFPDRFSGHQFPNYSSELNVNALLLGDSALYLCASSLGQGSGANVLTFGAGSRLTVL.

This clonotype was seen only a few times. This sequence joins TRBV27 and TRBJ2-5, with 7 bases lining up with TRBD1. Germline V gene lookup returns CDR1 MNHEY and CDR2 SMNVEV (reference sequence). V lost 6 bases and J lost 5; bases outside the gene matches: 6. The CDR3 loop spans 13 amino acids. The CDR3 coding sequence is TGTGCCAGCAGGCCTAGGGGGCCTGAGACCCAGTACTTC. It encodes CASRPRGPETQYF.

The sample holds many counts of this clonotype. The chain carries TRBV3-1 and TRBJ1-1, with D unclear. Trimming removed 3 bases from V and 5 bases from J, with 13 bases in between. This CDR3 contains 14 residues. Germline CDR1 reads LGHDT; CDR2 reads YNNKEL (reference sequence). CDR3 loop: CASSQEFTGTEAFF. DNA for the CDR3: TGTGCCAGCAGCCAGGAATTCACCGGGACTGAAGCTTTCTTT.

This clonotype came up many times. The chain has TRBV20-1 and TRBJ2-1; D gene unclear. Germline assignment: CDR1 DFQATT and CDR2 SNEGSKA (reference sequence). The CDR3 has 13 amino acids. V lost 1 base to trimming and J lost 0 bases, with 4 bases between them. CDR3 amino acids: CSARGPSYNEQFF. CDR3 coding DNA: TGCAGTGCTAGAGGACCCTCCTACAATGAGCAGTTCTTC.

This clonotype was recorded many times. This chain uses TRBV20-1 with TRBJ2-5; D might be TRBD2 (5 bases). From germline, CDR1 is DFQATT and CDR2 SNEGSKA (reference sequence). Trimming took 6 bases from V and 3 from J, leaving 11 bases between them. The CDR3 contains 12 residues. DNA of the CDR3: TGCAGTGCCGTATCGGGGAAAGAGACCCAGTACTTC. This sequence encodes CSAVSGKETQYF.

This clonotype was recorded many times. V and J are TRBV20-1 and TRBJ1-1; D remains unclear. V was shortened by 0 bases and J by 0 bases, with 20 bases between the two germline ends. The CDR3 is 18 amino acids. Germline V lookup: CDR1 DFQATT, CDR2 SNEGSKA (reference sequence). Here the CDR3 reads CSARDSNGHLTMNTEAFF. In DNA, the CDR3 is TGCAGTGCTAGAGATTCTAACGGGCACCTTACCATGAACACTGAAGCTTTCTTT.

The table lists this clonotype with many counts. The chain uses TRBV7-9 and TRBJ1-1; tentatively, D is TRBD1 (6 bases). Trimming removed 5 bases from V and 0 bases from J, with 16 bases in between. The CDR3 has 16 amino acids. Germline V lookup: CDR1 SEHNR, CDR2 FQNEAQ (reference sequence). In nucleotides, the CDR3 is TGTGCCAGCAGCCCCCTGGGGGGCAGTTTGAACACTGAAGCTTTCTTT. Translation: CASSPLGGSLNTEAFF.

The sample holds many counts of this clonotype. The chain is built from TRBV6-5 and TRBJ1-4, with a tentative D call TRBD1 (6 bases). CDR3 length: 16 amino acids. Germline values: CDR1 MNHEY, CDR2 SVGAGI. V was trimmed by 2 bases and J by 5 bases, leaving 15 bases between them. CDR3 loop: CASSYGSGQGNEKLFF. In nucleotides, the CDR3 is TGTGCCAGCAGTTACGGTTCGGGACAAGGAAATGAAAAACTGTTTTTT.

The V call is TRBV5-5, the J call TRBJ2-4; D call uncertain. The CDR3 is 16 amino acids. CDR1 and CDR2 from the germline V gene are SGHKS and YYEKEE (reference sequence). V lost 1 base and J 0 bases, leaving 11 bases between the germline ends. The CDR3: CASSLTDLLAKNIQYF. CDR3 bases: TGTGCCAGCAGCTTGACGGACCTACTAGCCAAAAACATTCAGTACTTC.

This clonotype was counted many times. The genes are TRBV29-1 and TRBJ2-3; perhaps TRBD2 as D (5 bases). From germline, CDR1 is SQVTM and CDR2 ANQGSEA. This CDR3 is built from 14 residues. The germline V and J ends were trimmed by 6 bases and 4 bases, with 17 bases remaining between them. CDR3 in DNA: TGCAGCGTCCCCCCTAGCAGTTTCCCAGATACGCAGTATTTT. This translates into CSVPPSSFPDTQYF.

A remark on this clonotype: This may arise from a read error, as a much more abundant clone is one base away. The V gene is TRBV6-5, the J gene TRBJ1-1; unclear D gene. CDR3 length: 13 residues. Germline CDR1 is MNHEY and CDR2 is SVGAGI. V was cut by 2 bases and J by 1 base, with 5 bases left in between. CDR3 sequence (DNA): TGTGCCAGCAGTTACCAACCGAACACTGAAGCTTTCTTT. Residues: CASSYQPNTEAFF.

In this sample, this clonotype turned up many times. The chain is built from TRBV2 and TRBJ2-3; D is ambiguous. Trimming took off 8 bases at V and 4 bases at J, with 19 bases between the two ends. The CDR3 length is 15 residues. Germline CDR1 and CDR2: SNHLY and FYNNEI. The CDR3 nucleotides are TGTGCCAGCGGGCGGATGGCCCAAGGGCCAGATACGCAGTATTTT. Translated: CASGRMAQGPDTQYF.

This clonotype was seen repeatedly, ten times or more. The chain joins TRBV9 to TRBJ2-3; 8 nucleotides line up with TRBD2. The CDR3 is 15 residues long. Trimming took 0 bases from V and 4 from J; bases not matched to a gene: 4. Germline V gene sequence: CDR1 SGDLS, CDR2 YYNGEE. The CDR3 sequence: CASSVASGGSDTQYF. CDR3 DNA: TGTGCCAGCAGCGTAGCAAGCGGGGGCTCAGATACGCAGTATTTT.

In nucleotides, the CDR3 is TGTGCCAGCAGCCAATTTCTCACTAGCGGGCCGGACAACAATGAGCAGTTCTTC. It is translated as CASSQFLTSGPDNNEQFF. The chain combines TRBV3-1 with TRBJ2-1; 9 bases fit TRBD2. V trimming: 2 bases; J trimming: 5 bases; junction bases outside the gene matches: 13. Germline loops: CDR1 LGHDT, CDR2 YNNKEL (reference sequence). The CDR3 length is 18 residues.

This clonotype has ten or more counts. The chain joins TRBV5-6 to TRBJ2-1; no firm D call. The CDR3 is made up of 12 amino acids. Trimming pared 8 bases from V and 5 bases from J, leaving 11 bases between. Germline lookup yields CDR1 SGHDT and CDR2 YYEEEE. CDR3 amino acids: CASDSTNNEQFF. CDR3 in DNA: TGTGCCAGTGACTCGACCAACAATGAGCAGTTCTTC.

V usage is TRBV12-3 or TRBV12-4 and J usage is TRBJ2-7; D might be TRBD2 (5 bases). The CDR3 spans 12 residues. Trimming took off 7 bases at V and 7 bases at J, with 14 bases between the two ends. The CDR3 sequence is CASTLDGGEQYF. The CDR3 coding sequence is TGTGCCAGCACCCTAGATGGAGGAGAGCAGTACTTC.

At least ten counts were recorded for this clonotype. The chain is built from TRBV7-2 and TRBJ2-7; D assignment may be TRBD1 or TRBD2 (5 bases each). V lost 5 bases and J 3 bases, leaving 14 bases between the germline ends. CDR3 length: 14 residues. CDR1 SGHTA and CDR2 FQGNSA come from the germline V gene. CDR3 loop: CASSPQWDGYEQYF. CDR3 DNA: TGTGCCAGCAGCCCTCAATGGGACGGCTACGAGCAGTACTTC.

This clonotype was recorded many times. The rearrangement joins TRBV4-3 to TRBJ2-6; tentatively, D is TRBD1 (6 bases). Germline V gives CDR1 LGHNA, CDR2 YSLEER. V lost 4 bases, J lost 0 bases, and 16 bases lay in between. The CDR3 is 18 residues long. This CDR3 reads CASSRRQAKSSGANVLTF. Written as DNA, the CDR3 is TGCGCCAGCAGCCGCCGACAGGCCAAAAGCTCTGGGGCCAACGTCCTGACTTTC.